This T cell receptor beta chain was profiled in a study of Graves' ophthalmopathy and Graves' hyperthyroidism. The CDR3 extends over 13 amino acids. Germline loops: CDR1 LNHDA, CDR2 SQIVND (reference sequence). Trimming shortened V by 9 bases and J by 8 bases, and 16 bases separated the two germline ends. The TCR beta CDR3 regions underwent amplification from RNA transcripts. HTBI primers primed a first-round RT-PCR, and a second-round multiplex PCR followed. TCRdb processed the multiplex PCR reads anew with MiXCR; each CDR3 protein has one entry. The sample contains some 750,000 distinct CDR3 sequences, approximately 40% of which appear only once. This clonotype was recorded many times.

This clonotype originated in an adult man with Graves' ophthalmopathy. The sample was peripheral blood. The J gene is TRBJ1-4, the V gene TRBV19; D is unresolved. The CDR3 DNA reads TGTGCCAGCACGACCAGATCAGGCGAAAAACTGTTTTTT. Protein product: CASTTRSGEKLFF.